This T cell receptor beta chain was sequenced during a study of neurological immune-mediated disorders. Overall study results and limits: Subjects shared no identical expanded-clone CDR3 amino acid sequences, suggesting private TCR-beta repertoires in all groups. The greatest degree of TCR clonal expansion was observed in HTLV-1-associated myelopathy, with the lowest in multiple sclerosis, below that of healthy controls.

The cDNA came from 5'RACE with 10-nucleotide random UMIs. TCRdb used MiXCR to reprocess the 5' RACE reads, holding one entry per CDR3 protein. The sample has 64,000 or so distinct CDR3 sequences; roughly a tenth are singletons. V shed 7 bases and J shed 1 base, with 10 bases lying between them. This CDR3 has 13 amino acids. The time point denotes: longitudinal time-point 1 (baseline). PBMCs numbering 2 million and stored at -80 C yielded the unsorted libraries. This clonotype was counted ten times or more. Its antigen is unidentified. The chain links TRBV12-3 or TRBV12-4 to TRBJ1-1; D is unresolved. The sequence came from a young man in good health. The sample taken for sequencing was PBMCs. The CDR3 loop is CASTQTQNTEAFF. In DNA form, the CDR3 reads TGTGCCAGCACCCAGACCCAGAACACTGAAGCTTTCTTT.